This is a list of T cell receptor beta chains from one sample in a study of blood T cell repertoires in COVID-19. Data came from immunoSEQ multiplex PCR; TCRdb stores just in-frame clones and leaves some out. In the table there are roughly 200,000 clones, 84% of which are singletons. Sequences were obtained from peripheral blood. The receptors were sampled from a man aged 45-60 years with active or convalescent COVID-19. CDR3s include the opening cysteine and the closing phenylalanine or tryptophan. The D gene is left open where the match is weak. Clone size appears in some rows only: once, few, many, or a class for an expanded clone.

abundance	v_gene	j_gene	d_gene	CDR3aa	CDR3nt
-	TRBV19	TRBJ1-1	TRBD1	CASSLGQGRTEAFF	TGTGCCAGTAGTCTAGGACAGGGGAGAACTGAAGCTTTCTTT
-	TRBV9	TRBJ1-2	-	CASSVGNTNYGYTF	TGTGCCAGCAGCGTAGGTAATACTAACTATGGCTACACCTTC
-	TRBV6-5	TRBJ1-1	-	CASSYLENTEAFF	TGTGCCAGCAGTTACTTAGAGAACACTGAAGCTTTCTTT
-	TRBV7-6	TRBJ2-3	-	CASSLVPGGGTDTQYF	TGTGCCAGCAGCTTAGTACCGGGGGGCGGCACAGATACGCAGTATTTT
-	TRBV25-1	TRBJ1-2	-	CASNGRGWAVTF	TGTGCCAGCAACGGACGGGGTTGGGCGGTCACCTTC
-	TRBV27	TRBJ2-3	TRBD2	CASRLHGGVGTDTQYF	TGTGCCAGCAGACTACACGGGGGGGTTGGCACAGATACGCAGTATTTT
-	TRBV30	TRBJ1-1	TRBD1	CAWSGWTGNTEAFF	TGTGCCTGGAGTGGTTGGACAGGGAACACTGAAGCTTTCTTT
-	TRBV18	TRBJ2-4	-	CASSPGQSRNNVQYF	TGTGCCAGCTCACCCGGACAGTCTAGAAATAATGTTCAGTACTTC
-	TRBV12-5	TRBJ1-2	TRBD1	CASGWNPGTGGGYTF	TGTGCTAGTGGTTGGAACCCCGGGACAGGGGGTGGCTACACCTTC
-	TRBV4-2	TRBJ2-7	TRBD1	CASSQRGPSYEQYF	TGTGCCAGCAGCCAGAGGGGGCCCAGCTACGAGCAGTACTTC
-	TRBV6-2/TRBV6-3	TRBJ1-5	TRBD1	CASSRRWGRTGINQPQHF	TGTGCCAGCAGTCGCCGATGGGGCCGGACAGGGATAAATCAGCCCCAGCATTTT
once	TRBV6-1	TRBJ1-2	TRBD1	CASSEGDRGYGYTF	TGTGCCAGCAGTGAGGGGGACAGGGGCTATGGCTACACCTTC
many	TRBV19	TRBJ2-5	TRBD2	CASRPRGGFAETQYF	TGTGCCAGTAGGCCCCGCGGGGGGTTTGCGGAGACCCAGTACTTC
-	TRBV25-1	TRBJ1-4	TRBD1	CASSERQGREKLFF	TGTGCCAGCAGTGAGAGACAGGGTCGCGAAAAACTGTTTTTT
-	TRBV14	TRBJ2-3	TRBD2	CASSPGGRGPAIDTQYF	TGTGCCAGCAGCCCGGGAGGGCGGGGGCCAGCGATAGATACGCAGTATTTT
once	TRBV2	TRBJ1-2	-	CASSRTLNYGYTF	TGTGCCAGCAGTAGGACACTGAACTATGGCTACACCTTC
-	TRBV14	TRBJ1-2	TRBD1	CASSQTRGGQGNGYTF	TGTGCCAGCAGCCAGACCAGGGGGGGACAGGGAAATGGCTACACCTTC
-	TRBV29-1	TRBJ2-6	-	CSVDKSGANVLTF	TGCAGCGTTGACAAATCTGGGGCCAACGTCCTGACTTTC
-	TRBV4-1	TRBJ1-2	-	CASSHRREGEGYTF	TGCGCCAGCAGCCATCGAAGGGAAGGGGAAGGCTACACCTTC
-	TRBV7-9	TRBJ2-7	-	CASSTDTVYEQYF	TGTGCCAGCAGCACGGACACCGTCTACGAGCAGTACTTC
-	TRBV10-3	TRBJ1-1	TRBD1	CAITERQGTEAFF	TGTGCCATCACCGAACGACAGGGCACAGAAGCTTTCTTT
-	TRBV10-1	TRBJ1-5	-	CASGCWSSNQPQHF	TGCGCCAGCGGGTGCTGGAGTAGCAATCAGCCCCAGCATTTT
-	TRBV28	TRBJ1-1	-	CASSLDSNTEAFF	TGTGCCAGCAGTTTAGACAGCAACACTGAAGCTTTCTTT
-	TRBV27	TRBJ2-3	TRBD2	CASRARGGRDTQYF	TGTGCCAGCAGAGCGCGGGGGGGCCGAGATACGCAGTATTTT
-	TRBV27	TRBJ1-6	-	CASSLGANSPLHF	TGTGCCAGCAGTTTAGGGGCAAATTCACCCCTCCACTTT
-	TRBV24-1	TRBJ2-1	TRBD1	CATSDLRDRGGNEQFF	TGTGCCACCAGTGATTTGCGGGACAGGGGCGGGAATGAGCAGTTCTTC
-	TRBV5-6	TRBJ1-6	-	CASSLAPRVLHF	TGTGCCAGCAGCTTAGCCCCCAGGGTCCTCCACTTT
-	TRBV10-3	TRBJ1-2	-	CAINPRGTDYGYTF	TGTGCCATCAATCCCAGGGGCACTGACTATGGCTACACCTTC
-	TRBV28	TRBJ1-5	-	CASSLKVWGVRNQPQHF	TGTGCCAGCAGTTTAAAGGTCTGGGGCGTGCGCAATCAGCCCCAGCATTTT
once	TRBV4-2	TRBJ1-2	-	CASRSPGASLDYGYTF	TGTGCCAGCAGGTCGCCAGGGGCCAGCCTGGACTATGGCTACACCTTC
-	TRBV5-1	TRBJ1-1	-	CASSSLQGSEAFF	TGCGCCAGCAGCTCATTACAGGGTTCTGAAGCTTTCTTT
few	TRBV10-3	TRBJ1-2	-	CAISEGGPNYGYTF	TGTGCCATCAGTGAAGGAGGGCCCAACTATGGCTACACCTTC
-	TRBV7-2	TRBJ2-7	TRBD1	CASSPGTGRSYEQYF	TGTGCCAGCAGCCCCGGGACAGGGCGATCCTACGAGCAGTACTTC
-	TRBV28	TRBJ1-6	-	CASSPAGRNSPLHF	TGTGCCAGCAGTCCCGCCGGGAGAAATTCACCCCTCCACTTT
-	TRBV27	TRBJ1-1	-	CASSLSPQGNRANTEAFF	TGTGCCAGCAGTTTATCGCCACAGGGAAACCGCGCGAACACTGAAGCTTTCTTT
-	TRBV29-1	TRBJ1-1	-	CSVEQTNTEAFF	TGCAGCGTTGAACAGACTAACACTGAAGCTTTCTTT
-	TRBV10-3	TRBJ2-1	TRBD2	CAISEGGGANEQFF	TGTGCCATCAGTGAAGGCGGGGGGGCCAATGAGCAGTTCTTC
-	TRBV5-6	TRBJ2-5	-	CASSLATAEETQYF	TGTGCCAGCAGCTTGGCCACAGCAGAAGAGACCCAGTACTTC
-	TRBV15	TRBJ1-3	-	CATSRDRSISGNTIYF	TGTGCCACCAGCAGAGATAGGAGCATCTCTGGAAACACCATATATTTT
-	TRBV18	TRBJ2-1	-	CASSPRTIANNEQFF	TGTGCCAGCTCACCGAGGACTATCGCCAACAATGAGCAGTTCTTC
-	TRBV5-5	TRBJ1-1	-	CASSLGTQNTEAFF	TGTGCCAGCAGCTTGGGGACACAGAACACTGAAGCTTTCTTT
-	TRBV2	TRBJ2-6	-	CASRAASGANVLTF	TGTGCCAGCAGGGCAGCGTCTGGGGCCAACGTCCTGACTTTC
-	TRBV9	TRBJ2-1	TRBD2	CASSVLAGVGNEQFF	TGTGCCAGCAGCGTACTAGCGGGGGTCGGCAATGAGCAGTTCTTC
-	TRBV15	TRBJ2-3	-	CAAGEGSADTQYF	TGTGCCGCCGGAGAGGGCTCTGCAGATACGCAGTATTTT
-	TRBV27	TRBJ1-3	TRBD1	CASSKTGNLGNTIYF	TGTGCCAGCAGCAAGACAGGGAACCTTGGAAACACCATATATTTT
few	TRBV7-6	TRBJ1-6	-	CASSLSSAGGDSPLHF	TGTGCCAGCAGCTTATCCTCTGCAGGAGGGGATTCACCCCTCCACTTT
-	TRBV10-3	TRBJ1-2	-	CAISDEQGVGYTF	TGTGCCATCAGTGATGAACAGGGAGTTGGCTACACCTTC
-	TRBV21-1	TRBJ2-7	-	CASSKGGTGGPYEQYF	TGTGCCAGCAGCAAGGGCGGGACAGGGGGGCCCTACGAGCAGTACTTC
-	TRBV12-3/TRBV12-4	TRBJ2-5	TRBD2	CASSLSGTETQYF	TGTGCCAGCAGTTTAAGCGGGACTGAGACCCAGTACTTC
many	TRBV18	TRBJ1-4	TRBD1	CASSPWDDRGNEKLFF	TGTGCCAGCTCACCATGGGACGACAGGGGAAATGAAAAACTGTTTTTT
few	TRBV19	TRBJ1-5	-	CASSAVSSNQPQHF	TGTGCCAGTAGTGCGGTTAGCAGCAATCAGCCCCAGCATTTT
-	TRBV6-5	TRBJ1-5	TRBD1	CASRGTGKGFEHF	TGTGCCAGCAGGGGGACAGGGAAGGGATTTGAGCATTTT
-	TRBV18	TRBJ2-3	TRBD2	CASSNFREETTSGDKDTQYF	TGTGCCAGCTCAAACTTCAGGGAAGAAACGACTAGCGGGGATAAGGATACGCAGTATTTT
few	TRBV10-3	TRBJ2-3	TRBD2	CAISEGLDTTDTQYF	TGTGCCATCAGTGAGGGACTAGACACCACAGATACGCAGTATTTT
-	TRBV6-6	TRBJ1-2	TRBD1	CASSGTGTANYGYTF	TGTGCCAGCAGTGGTACTGGGACAGCGAACTATGGCTACACCTTC